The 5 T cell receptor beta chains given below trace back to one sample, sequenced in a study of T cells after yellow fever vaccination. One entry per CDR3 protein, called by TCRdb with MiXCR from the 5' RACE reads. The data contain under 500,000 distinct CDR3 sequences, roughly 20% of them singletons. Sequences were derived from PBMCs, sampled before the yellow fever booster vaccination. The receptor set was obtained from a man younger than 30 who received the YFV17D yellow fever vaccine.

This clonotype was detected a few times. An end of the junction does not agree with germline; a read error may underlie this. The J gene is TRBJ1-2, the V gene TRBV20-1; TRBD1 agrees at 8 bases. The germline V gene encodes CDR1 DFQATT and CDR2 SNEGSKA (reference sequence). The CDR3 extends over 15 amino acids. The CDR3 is CSAREGTGGGYGYTF. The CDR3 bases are TGCAGTGCTAGAGAGGGGACAGGCGGCGGGTATGGCTACACTTTC.

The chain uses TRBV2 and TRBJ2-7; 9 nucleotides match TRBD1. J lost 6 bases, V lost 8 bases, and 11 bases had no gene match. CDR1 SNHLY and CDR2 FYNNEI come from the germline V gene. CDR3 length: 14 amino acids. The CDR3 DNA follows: TGTGCCAGCGGAAGCAGGGGGACAGGGAGCGAGCAGTACTTC. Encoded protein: CASGSRGTGSEQYF.

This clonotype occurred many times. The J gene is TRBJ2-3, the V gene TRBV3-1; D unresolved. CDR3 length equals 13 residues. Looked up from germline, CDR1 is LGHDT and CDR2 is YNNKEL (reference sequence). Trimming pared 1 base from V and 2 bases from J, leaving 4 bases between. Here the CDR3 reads CASSQVTTDTQYF. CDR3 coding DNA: TGTGCCAGCAGCCAAGTTACCACAGATACGCAGTATTTT.

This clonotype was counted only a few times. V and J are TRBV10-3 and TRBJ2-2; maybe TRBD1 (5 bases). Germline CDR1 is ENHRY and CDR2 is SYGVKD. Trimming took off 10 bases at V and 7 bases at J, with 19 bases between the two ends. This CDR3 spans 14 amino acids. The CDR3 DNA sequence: TGTGCCACCCTGATGGACACGCTAAACGGGGAGCTGTTTTTT. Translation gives CATLMDTLNGELFF.

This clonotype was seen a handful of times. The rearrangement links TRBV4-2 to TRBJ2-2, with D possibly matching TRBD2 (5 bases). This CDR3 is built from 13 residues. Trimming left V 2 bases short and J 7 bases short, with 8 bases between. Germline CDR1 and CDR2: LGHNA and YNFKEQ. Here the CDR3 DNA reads TGTGCCAGCAGCCAACCTCGGGGCGGGGAGCTGTTTTTT. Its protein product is CASSQPRGGELFF.